The 13 T cell receptor beta chains listed next were all sequenced from one sample in a study of shared clonotypes between healthy human individuals (dated by TCRdb to the early 2020s). Library construction relied on the immunoSEQ multiplex PCR assay. In TCRdb, the immuneACCESS table is reduced to in-frame sequences with V and J assigned. These tables do not hold every clone; where another copy was compared, an unresolved V gene accounts for under half, and the others remain unexplained. The sample yields about 340,000 clones; around four fifths were counted once. About 9.4% of the sample belongs to the ten largest clones. Sequencing was done on a sample of memory CD4+ T cells sorted from blood. The cell subset or site label for this specimen denotes: CD45RA-negative fraction. These receptors came from a man younger than 40 in good health.

Details on this clone: This sample also contains other DNA sequences that code for the same CDR3. The chain uses TRBV29-1 and TRBJ2-7, with TRBD2 matching 7 bases. V was clipped by 3 bases and J by 5 bases; unmatched bases: 1. The length of the CDR3 is 11 residues. CDR1 and CDR2 from the germline V gene are SQVTM and ANQGSEA. The CDR3 nucleotides read TGCAGCGTTGAGGGAGGGCACGAGCAGTACTTC. This gives the protein CSVEGGHEQYF.

The rearrangement joins TRBV7-9 to TRBJ2-1, with TRBD2 identical over 10 bases. CDR1 is SEHNR and CDR2 is FQNEAQ in the germline V gene (reference sequence). CDR3 length: 18 amino acids. Germline trimming cut 5 bases from V and 10 bases from J; bases unmatched to any gene: 20. The CDR3: CASSPSGVGTSVSDEQFF. In DNA, the CDR3 is TGTGCCAGCAGCCCGAGCGGGGTTGGGACTAGCGTTTCCGACGAGCAGTTCTTC.

The chain combines TRBV7-3 with TRBJ2-3; TRBD2 agrees at 13 bases. Trimming removed 3 bases from V and 3 bases from J; junction bases left unmatched: 0. This CDR3 contains 15 residues. CDR1 and CDR2 (germline): SGHTA, FQGTGA. The CDR3 DNA sequence: TGTGCCAGCAGCTTGACTAGCGGGAGGACAGATACGCAGTATTTT. It specifies CASSLTSGRTDTQYF.

The chain is built from TRBV7-9 and TRBJ1-2; the D gene is possibly TRBD1 (6 bases). This CDR3 is 14 amino acids long. Trimming took off 3 bases at V and 6 bases at J, with 14 bases between the two ends. The germline V gene has CDR1 SEHNR and CDR2 FQNEAQ (reference sequence). The CDR3 sequence is CASSLAGAKDGYTF. In nucleotides, the CDR3 is TGTGCCAGCAGCTTGGCAGGGGCAAAGGATGGCTACACCTTC.

The chain uses TRBV19 and TRBJ2-7; D is ambiguous. The germline gives CDR1 LNHDA, CDR2 SQIVND (reference sequence). V lost 6 bases and J lost 2, with 5 bases in between. This CDR3 spans 11 amino acids. The CDR3 DNA follows: TGTGCCAGTAGCCAGGCCTACGAGCAGTACTTC. This translates into CASSQAYEQYF.

This clone was recorded at least ten times. J is TRBJ1-5 and V is TRBV2; weak D call: TRBD1 (5 bases). Trimming removed 3 bases from V and 4 bases from J, with 10 bases in between. The germline gives CDR1 SNHLY, CDR2 FYNNEI. The CDR3 is made up of 14 amino acids. DNA of the CDR3: TGTGCCAGCAGTGAGTCCAGGGTGAATCAGCCCCAGCATTTT. This encodes CASSESRVNQPQHF.

This clone was found a few times. J is TRBJ2-2 and V is TRBV4-3; D unresolved. The germline V and J ends were trimmed by 4 bases and 4 bases, with 10 bases remaining between them. Germline V gives CDR1 LGHNA, CDR2 YSLEER. This CDR3 comprises 14 residues. CDR3 in amino acids: CASSLRLATGELFF. The CDR3 DNA reads TGCGCCAGCAGCCTAAGACTTGCCACCGGGGAGCTGTTTTTT.

This clone was counted between two and nine times. The gene calls are TRBV5-1 and TRBJ2-3, with TRBD2 matching over 15 bases. V lost 3 bases to trimming and J lost 2 bases; unmatched junction nucleotides: 7. CDR1 is SGHRS and CDR2 is YFSETQ in the germline V gene. The CDR3 has 18 amino acids. The CDR3 is CASSSGLAGGRSTDTQYF. CDR3 coding DNA: TGCGCCAGCAGCTCGGGACTAGCGGGAGGTAGATCCACAGATACGCAGTATTTT.

The chain uses TRBV5-6 and TRBJ2-7; 9 bases align to TRBD2. Trimming at V came to 6 bases and at J to 1 base, leaving 11 bases not matched to a gene. The CDR3 sequence is 16 residues long. The germline V gene encodes CDR1 SGHDT and CDR2 YYEEEE. The CDR3 protein is CASTATGLAGSYEQYF. The DNA of the CDR3 is TGTGCCAGCACCGCCACGGGGCTAGCGGGATCCTACGAGCAGTACTTC. Looking up the rest from reference TRBV5-6 and TRBJ2-7 gives the full variable domain: DAGVTQSPTHLIKTRGQQVTLRCSPKSGHDTVSWYQQALGQGPQFIFQYYEEEERQRGNFPDRFSGHQFPNYSSELNVNALLLGDSALYLCASTATGLAGSYEQYFGPGTRLTVT.

J is TRBJ2-2 and V is TRBV27; TRBD2 aligns across 14 bases. This CDR3 spans 15 amino acids. Germline loops: CDR1 MNHEY, CDR2 SMNVEV (reference sequence). Trimming took 5 bases from V and 7 from J; bases not matched to a gene: 3. CDR3 in DNA: TGTGCCAGCAGTATGGGGACTAGCGGGAGCGGGGAGCTGTTTTTT. The encoded protein is CASSMGTSGSGELFF.

This sequence joins TRBV2 and TRBJ2-7, with D perhaps TRBD1 or TRBD2 (5 bases each). The CDR3 loop spans 12 amino acids. From germline, CDR1 is SNHLY and CDR2 FYNNEI. The germline V and J ends were trimmed by 7 bases and 6 bases, with 13 bases remaining between them. The CDR3 protein is CASTTEGLEQYF. The CDR3 DNA sequence: TGTGCCAGCACCACAGAGGGGCTCGAGCAGTACTTC. Based on the CDR3 plus reference TRBV2 and TRBJ2-7, the full variable domain is EPEVTQTPSHQVTQMGQEVILRCVPISNHLYFYWYRQILGQKVEFLVSFYNNEISEKSEIFDDQFSVERPDGSNFTLKIRSTKLEDSAMYFCASTTEGLEQYFGPGTRLTVT.

The rearrangement uses TRBV6-6 and TRBJ2-3; unclear D gene. Trimming took 6 bases from V and 4 from J, leaving 20 bases between them. Germline CDR1 is MNHNY and CDR2 is SVGAGI (reference sequence). This CDR3 has 16 amino acids. As DNA, the CDR3 is TGTGCCAGCAGCCCCAGACTCAGAGGCGGTGCAGATACGCAGTATTTT. Translating it yields CASSPRLRGGADTQYF.

The chain links TRBV27 to TRBJ2-1; D is possibly TRBD2 (6 bases). This CDR3 has 16 residues. Germline CDR1 MNHEY, CDR2 SMNVEV (reference sequence). V lost 2 bases and J 0 bases, leaving 11 bases between the germline ends. Here the CDR3 reads CASSLKRVSSYNEQFF. DNA for the CDR3: TGTGCCAGCAGTTTAAAGCGGGTCAGCTCCTACAATGAGCAGTTCTTC.